Detailed here is one TCR beta chain. Its specificity is unknown. These data are taken from a study of CD8 T cells in Susac syndrome. CD8+ and CD4+ T cells taken from blood had their TCR beta sequenced. Negative isolation yielded CD4+ and CD8+ T cells, and FACS enriched TEMRA cells. Study-wide results and limits: Only a relatively small number of individuals were included in the TCR sequencing and HLA analysis.

CDR1 and CDR2 (germline): MNHEY, SVGEGT. The CDR3 is made up of 14 amino acids. V lost 11 bases to trimming and J lost 3 bases; unmatched junction nucleotides: 11. Roughly 0.45 to 1 ug RNA was reverse transcribed with random hexamers. Amplification of TCR beta CDR3 spanned 54 Vbeta and 13 Jbeta via immunoSEQ multiplex PCR. TCRdb reprocessed the immunoSEQ multiplex PCR reads with MiXCR, giving one entry per CDR3 protein. The sample holds nearly 200,000 distinct CDR3 sequences; nearly 95% are singletons and the top ten take just under 0.095%. This rearrangement joins TRBV6-2 or TRBV6-3 to TRBJ2-5, with 8 bases that match TRBD1. Sequenced: CD4+ T cells from PBMCs. The clonotype comes from a human donor with multiple sclerosis. The CDR3 protein is CAASRTGKEETQYF. CDR3 nucleotide sequence: TGTGCCGCTTCCAGGACAGGGAAGGAAGAGACCCAGTACTTC.